This T cell receptor beta chain was captured by sequencing in a study of control samples from healthy donors and cancer patients. Produced via immunoSEQ multiplex PCR; TCRdb's table is partial and in-frame only. The sample holds about 96,000 clones, 80% to 95% seen once. This CDR3 spans 17 amino acids. Germline V gene sequence: CDR1 SGHAT, CDR2 FQNNGV. Trimming pared 2 bases from V and 4 bases from J, leaving 20 bases between. The sequence was collected from a man between 18 and 35 years old in good health. The V gene is TRBV11-2, the J gene TRBJ2-5; the D gene is possibly TRBD2 (6 bases). The sequenced sample consisted of blood. CDR3 nucleotide sequence: TGTGCCAGCAGCTTACTCACCGGGAGTATCTTCTTAGAGACCCAGTACTTC. As protein: CASSLLTGSIFLETQYF.